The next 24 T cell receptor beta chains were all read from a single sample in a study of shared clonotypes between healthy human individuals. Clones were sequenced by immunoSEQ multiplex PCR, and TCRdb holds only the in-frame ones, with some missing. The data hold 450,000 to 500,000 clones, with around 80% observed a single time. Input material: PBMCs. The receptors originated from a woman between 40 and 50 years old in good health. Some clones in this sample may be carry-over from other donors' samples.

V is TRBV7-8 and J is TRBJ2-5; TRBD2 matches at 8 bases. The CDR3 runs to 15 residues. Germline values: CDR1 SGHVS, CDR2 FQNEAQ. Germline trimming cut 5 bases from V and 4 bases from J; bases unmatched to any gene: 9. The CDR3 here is CASSPLAGPGETQYF. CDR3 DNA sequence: TGTGCCAGCAGCCCCTTAGCGGGACCCGGAGAGACCCAGTACTTC.

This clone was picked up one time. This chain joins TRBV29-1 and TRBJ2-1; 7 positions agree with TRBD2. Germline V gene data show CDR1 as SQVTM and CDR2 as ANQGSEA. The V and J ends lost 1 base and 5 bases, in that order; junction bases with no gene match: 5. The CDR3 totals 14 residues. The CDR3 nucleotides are TGCAGCGTTGAAGTGGCGGGAGAGAACAATGAGCAGTTCTTC. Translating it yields CSVEVAGENNEQFF.

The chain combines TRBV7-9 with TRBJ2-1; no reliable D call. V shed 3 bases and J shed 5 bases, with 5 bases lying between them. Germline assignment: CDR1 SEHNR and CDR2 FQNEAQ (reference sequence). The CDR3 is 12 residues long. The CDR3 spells CASSFGNNEQFF. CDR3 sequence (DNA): TGTGCCAGCAGCTTCGGAAACAATGAGCAGTTCTTC.

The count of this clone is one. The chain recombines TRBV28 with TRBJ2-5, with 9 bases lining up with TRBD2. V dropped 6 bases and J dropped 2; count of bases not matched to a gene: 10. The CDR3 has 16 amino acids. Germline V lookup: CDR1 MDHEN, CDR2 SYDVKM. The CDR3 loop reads CASSGGLAGIQETQYF. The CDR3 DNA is TGTGCCAGCAGCGGGGGGCTAGCGGGGATACAAGAGACCCAGTACTTC. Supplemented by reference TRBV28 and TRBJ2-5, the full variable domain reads DVKVTQSSRYLVKRTGEKVFLECVQDMDHENMFWYRQDPGLGLRLIYFSYDVKMKEKGDIPEGYSVSREKKERFSLILESASTNQTSMYLCASSGGLAGIQETQYFGPGTRLLVL.

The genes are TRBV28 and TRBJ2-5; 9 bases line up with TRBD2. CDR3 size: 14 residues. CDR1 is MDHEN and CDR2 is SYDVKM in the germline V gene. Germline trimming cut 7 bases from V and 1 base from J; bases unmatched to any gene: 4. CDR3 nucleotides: TGTGCCAGCACAGCGGGAGGTTTCCAAGAGACCCAGTACTTC. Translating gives CASTAGGFQETQYF.

The CDR3 is CASSPQRESTDTQYF. DNA for the CDR3: TGTGCCAGCAGCCCTCAGCGGGAGTCCACAGATACGCAGTATTTT. The chain joins TRBV7-9 to TRBJ2-3; 8 bases are a match to TRBD2. The CDR3 is 15 amino acids. Germline V gene sequence: CDR1 SEHNR, CDR2 FQNEAQ (reference sequence). V trimming: 5 bases; J trimming: 2 bases; junction bases outside the gene matches: 6.

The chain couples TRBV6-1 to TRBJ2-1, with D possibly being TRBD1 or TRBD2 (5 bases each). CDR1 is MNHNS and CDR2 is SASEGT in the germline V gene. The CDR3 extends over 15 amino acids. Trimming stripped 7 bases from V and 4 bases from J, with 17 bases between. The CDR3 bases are TGTGCCAGCAAGAGGGCGAGGGACGGTTACAATGAGCAGTTCTTC. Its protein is CASKRARDGYNEQFF.

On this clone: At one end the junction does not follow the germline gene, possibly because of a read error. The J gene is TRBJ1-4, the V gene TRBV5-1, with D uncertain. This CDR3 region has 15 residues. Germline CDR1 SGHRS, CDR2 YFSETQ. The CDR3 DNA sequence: TGCGCCAGCAGCTTCGGAACAGCCATTGGGGAAAGACTGTTTTTT. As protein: CASSFGTAIGERLFF.

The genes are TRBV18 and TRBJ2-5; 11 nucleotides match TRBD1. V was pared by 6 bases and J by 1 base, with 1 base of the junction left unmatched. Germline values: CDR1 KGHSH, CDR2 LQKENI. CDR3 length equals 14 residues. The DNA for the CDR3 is TGTGCCAGCTCCGGGACAGGGGGCCAAGAGACCCAGTACTTC. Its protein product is CASSGTGGQETQYF.

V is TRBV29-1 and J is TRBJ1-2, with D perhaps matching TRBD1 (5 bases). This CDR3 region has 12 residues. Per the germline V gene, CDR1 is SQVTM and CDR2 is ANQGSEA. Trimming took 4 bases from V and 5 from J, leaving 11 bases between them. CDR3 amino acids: CSVVQGEYGYTF. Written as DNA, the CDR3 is TGCAGCGTTGTGCAGGGAGAATATGGCTACACCTTC.

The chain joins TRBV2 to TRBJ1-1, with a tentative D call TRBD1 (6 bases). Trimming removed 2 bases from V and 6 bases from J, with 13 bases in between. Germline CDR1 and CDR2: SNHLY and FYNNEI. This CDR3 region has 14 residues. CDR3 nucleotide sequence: TGTGCCAGCAGTGAAACGCGGGACACCTCTGAAGCTTTCTTT. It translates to CASSETRDTSEAFF. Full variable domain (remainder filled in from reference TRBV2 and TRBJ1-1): EPEVTQTPSHQVTQMGQEVILRCVPISNHLYFYWYRQILGQKVEFLVSFYNNEISEKSEIFDDQFSVERPDGSNFTLKIRSTKLEDSAMYFCASSETRDTSEAFFGQGTRLTVV.

CDR3 bases: TGTGCCAGCAGTATCAGCCTCATGGACACTGAAGCTTTCTTT. It encodes CASSISLMDTEAFF. The V call is TRBV27, the J call TRBJ1-1, with D uncertain. Germline V gene data show CDR1 as MNHEY and CDR2 as SMNVEV (reference sequence). Trimming removed 5 bases at V and 3 bases at J, with 13 bases between. The CDR3 contains 14 residues.

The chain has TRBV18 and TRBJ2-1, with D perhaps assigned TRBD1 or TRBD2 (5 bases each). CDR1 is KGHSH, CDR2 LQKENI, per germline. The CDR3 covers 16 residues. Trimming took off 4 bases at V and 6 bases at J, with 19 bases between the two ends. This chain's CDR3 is CASSLWGGRTTNEQFF. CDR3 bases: TGTGCCAGCTCACTCTGGGGCGGGCGGACGACCAATGAGCAGTTCTTC.

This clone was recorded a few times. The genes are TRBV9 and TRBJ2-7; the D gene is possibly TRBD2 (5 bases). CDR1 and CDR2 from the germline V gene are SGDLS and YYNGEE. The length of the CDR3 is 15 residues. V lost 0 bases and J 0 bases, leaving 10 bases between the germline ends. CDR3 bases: TGTGCCAGCAGCGTAGAAAGCGGACTCTCCTACGAGCAGTACTTC. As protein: CASSVESGLSYEQYF.

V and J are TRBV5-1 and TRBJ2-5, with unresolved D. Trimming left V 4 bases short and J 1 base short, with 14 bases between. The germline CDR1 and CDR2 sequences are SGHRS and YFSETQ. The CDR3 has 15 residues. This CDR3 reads CASSPGSSSQETQYF. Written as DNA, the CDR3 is TGCGCCAGCAGCCCCGGGTCGAGCAGCCAAGAGACCCAGTACTTC. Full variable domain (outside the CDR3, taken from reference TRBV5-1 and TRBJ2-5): KAGVTQTPRYLIKTRGQQVTLSCSPISGHRSVSWYQQTPGQGLQFLFEYFSETQRNKGNFPGRFSGRQFSNSRSEMNVSTLELGDSALYLCASSPGSSSQETQYFGPGTRLLVL.

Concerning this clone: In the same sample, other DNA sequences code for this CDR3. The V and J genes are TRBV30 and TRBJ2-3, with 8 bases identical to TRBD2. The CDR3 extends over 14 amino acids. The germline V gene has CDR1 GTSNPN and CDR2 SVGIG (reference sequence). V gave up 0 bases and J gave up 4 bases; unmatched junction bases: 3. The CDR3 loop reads CAWSVGLAADTQYF. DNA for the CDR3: TGTGCCTGGAGTGTCGGACTAGCAGCAGATACGCAGTATTTT.

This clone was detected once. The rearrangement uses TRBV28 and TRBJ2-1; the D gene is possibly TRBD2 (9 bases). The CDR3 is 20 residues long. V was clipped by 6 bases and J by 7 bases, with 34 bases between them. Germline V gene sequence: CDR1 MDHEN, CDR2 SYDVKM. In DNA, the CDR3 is TGTGCCAGCAGCCCATCTCCACCAGGGGGCTTATTAGCGGGAGAAAATGAGCAGTTCTTC. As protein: CASSPSPPGGLLAGENEQFF.

Here the CDR3 DNA reads TGTGCCAGCAGCCCGGAGGGGACGGCGAGTTTCTATGGCTACACCTTC. This codes for CASSPEGTASFYGYTF. The V gene is TRBV28, the J gene TRBJ1-2, with D possibly being TRBD1 (5 bases). This CDR3 spans 16 amino acids. Germline CDR1 MDHEN, CDR2 SYDVKM. V was shortened by 6 bases and J by 4 bases, with 21 bases between the two germline ends.

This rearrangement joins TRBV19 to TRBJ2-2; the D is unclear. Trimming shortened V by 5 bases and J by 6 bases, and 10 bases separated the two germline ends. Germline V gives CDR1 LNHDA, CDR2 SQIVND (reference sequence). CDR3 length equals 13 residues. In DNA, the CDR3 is TGTGCCAGTAGTGTATCGGATCCCGGGGAGCTGTTTTTT. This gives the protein CASSVSDPGELFF.

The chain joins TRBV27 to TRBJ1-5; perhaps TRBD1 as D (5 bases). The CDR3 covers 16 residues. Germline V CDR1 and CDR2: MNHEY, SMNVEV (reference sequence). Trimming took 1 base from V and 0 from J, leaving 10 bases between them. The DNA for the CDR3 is TGTGCCAGCAGTTTATTCCCGGGGCGTAGCAATCAGCCCCAGCATTTT. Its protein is CASSLFPGRSNQPQHF.

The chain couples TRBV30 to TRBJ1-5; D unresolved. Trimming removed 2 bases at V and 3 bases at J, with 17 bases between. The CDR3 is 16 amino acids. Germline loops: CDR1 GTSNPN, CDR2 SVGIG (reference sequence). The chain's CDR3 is CAWSPLGPPYNQPQHF. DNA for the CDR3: TGTGCCTGGAGTCCTTTAGGGCCCCCGTACAATCAGCCCCAGCATTTT.

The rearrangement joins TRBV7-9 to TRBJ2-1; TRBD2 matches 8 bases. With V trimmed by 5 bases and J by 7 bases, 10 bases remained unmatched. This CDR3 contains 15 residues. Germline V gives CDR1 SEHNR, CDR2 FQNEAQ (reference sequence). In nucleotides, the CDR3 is TGTGCCAGCAGCCCAGGGACTAGGATGCAAAATGAGCAGTTCTTC. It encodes CASSPGTRMQNEQFF.

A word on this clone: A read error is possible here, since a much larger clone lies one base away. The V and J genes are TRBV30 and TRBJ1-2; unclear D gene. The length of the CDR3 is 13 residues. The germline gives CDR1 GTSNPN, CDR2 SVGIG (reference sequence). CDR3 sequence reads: CARSVHRTYGYTF. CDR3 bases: TGTGCCCGGAGTGTTCACAGAACCTATGGCTACACCTTC.

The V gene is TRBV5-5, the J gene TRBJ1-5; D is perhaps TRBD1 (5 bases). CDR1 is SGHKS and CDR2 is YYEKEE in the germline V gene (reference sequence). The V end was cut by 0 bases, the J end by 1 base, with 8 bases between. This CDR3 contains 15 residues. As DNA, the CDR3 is TGTGCCAGCAGCTTGGTGGGGGTGAGCAATCAGCCCCAGCATTTT. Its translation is CASSLVGVSNQPQHF.